What follows are 30 T cell receptor beta chains derived from one specimen sequenced in a study of CD8 T cells in Susac syndrome. The RNA, roughly 0.45 to 1 ug, was put through reverse transcription using random hexamers. Via MiXCR, TCRdb re-called the immunoSEQ multiplex PCR reads, giving one row per CDR3 protein. The table lists around 270,000 distinct CDR3 sequences, approximately 85% of them singletons, with around 0.2% in the top ten. The sample taken for sequencing was CD8+ T cells from PBMCs. All receptors come from a human donor with multiple sclerosis.

The chain carries TRBV18 and TRBJ2-7; perhaps TRBD1 as D (6 bases). Germline CDR1 KGHSH, CDR2 LQKENI. This CDR3 has 16 residues. V lost 0 bases to trimming and J lost 1 base, with 13 bases between them. The CDR3 loop reads CASSPPAGVHSYEQYF. As DNA, the CDR3 is TGTGCCAGCTCACCACCGGCAGGGGTTCATTCCTACGAGCAGTACTTC.

The J gene is TRBJ2-7, the V gene TRBV7-3, with 10 bases identical to TRBD1. CDR1 is SGHTA and CDR2 is FQGTGA in the germline V gene. V was pared by 8 bases and J by 2 bases, with 6 bases of the junction left unmatched. The CDR3 sequence is 14 residues long. The CDR3 loop reads CASWETGGPYEQYF. In DNA form, the CDR3 reads TGTGCCAGCTGGGAGACAGGGGGCCCCTACGAGCAGTACTTC.

The chain employs TRBV6-5 and TRBJ1-2; 9 bases agree with TRBD1. J was trimmed by 5 bases and V by 6 bases; bases with no gene match: 7. The CDR3 runs 14 residues. Germline V gene data show CDR1 as MNHEY and CDR2 as SVGAGI. The CDR3 reads CASRAGTGRYGYTF. DNA for the CDR3: TGTGCCAGCAGGGCCGGGACAGGGAGGTATGGCTACACCTTC.

The chain joins TRBV10-3 to TRBJ1-1; D is unresolved. Trimming cost V 0 bases and J 0 bases, with 8 bases left between them. The germline CDR1 and CDR2 sequences are ENHRY and SYGVKD. The CDR3 length is 15 residues. The chain's CDR3 is CAISESGGLNTEAFF. The DNA for the CDR3 is TGTGCCATCAGTGAGTCTGGAGGGCTGAACACTGAAGCTTTCTTT.

The chain employs TRBV5-6 and TRBJ1-4; no reliable D call. Between the trimmed V and J ends, which lost 6 bases and 2 bases, there was a span of 5 bases. The CDR3 runs 12 residues. The germline V gene encodes CDR1 SGHDT and CDR2 YYEEEE. CDR3 in amino acids: CASTDTNEKLFF. CDR3 DNA: TGTGCCAGCACCGATACTAATGAAAAACTGTTTTTT. Supplemented by reference TRBV5-6 and TRBJ1-4, the full variable domain reads DAGVTQSPTHLIKTRGQQVTLRCSPKSGHDTVSWYQQALGQGPQFIFQYYEEEERQRGNFPDRFSGHQFPNYSSELNVNALLLGDSALYLCASTDTNEKLFFGSGTQLSVL.

The chain carries TRBV27 and TRBJ2-7; 11 nucleotides line up with TRBD2. V was pared by 1 base and J by 5 bases, with 4 bases of the junction left unmatched. The germline CDR1 and CDR2 sequences are MNHEY and SMNVEV (reference sequence). The CDR3 runs 15 residues. The chain's CDR3 is CASSLYLAGGHEQYF. Here the CDR3 DNA reads TGTGCCAGCAGTTTATATCTAGCGGGAGGCCACGAGCAGTACTTC.

The chain links TRBV10-3 to TRBJ2-3; 9 positions match TRBD1. Germline-derived CDR1 and CDR2 are ENHRY and SYGVKD. V lost 0 bases, J lost 2 bases, and 6 bases stayed unmatched. The CDR3 length is 17 residues. The DNA for the CDR3 is TGTGCCATCAGTGAGTCGGGAGGGACAGGGATCACAGATACGCAGTATTTT. Translating it yields CAISESGGTGITDTQYF.

The chain links TRBV29-1 to TRBJ2-1, with D perhaps TRBD1 or TRBD2 (6 bases each). Germline assignment: CDR1 SQVTM and CDR2 ANQGSEA. V was trimmed by 0 bases and J by 8 bases, leaving 35 bases between them. The CDR3 is made up of 21 amino acids. CDR3: CSVEDMFPGAERRDPVHEQFF. The DNA for the CDR3 is TGCAGCGTTGAAGATATGTTTCCGGGGGCGGAAAGGCGGGATCCGGTCCATGAGCAGTTCTTC.

This clonotype was recorded only once. The DNA for the CDR3 is TGTGCCAGTAGTATCCCCGGTCCTCAGCCCCAGCATTTT. Protein product: CASSIPGPQPQHF. This chain connects TRBV19 to TRBJ1-5; D is unresolved. Germline V gene sequence: CDR1 LNHDA, CDR2 SQIVND (reference sequence). Trimming removed 3 bases at V and 6 bases at J, with 9 bases between. This CDR3 is 13 amino acids long.

This clonotype has only one observation. This sequence joins TRBV13 and TRBJ2-1, with D perhaps matching TRBD2 (5 bases). The CDR3 has 15 amino acids. V was shortened by 1 base and J by 7 bases, with 14 bases between the two germline ends. Germline CDR1 PRHDT, CDR2 FYEKMQ (reference sequence). DNA of the CDR3: TGTGCCAGCAGCTTAGTAGGGCTCGGCGGGAATGAGCAGTTCTTC. Translating it yields CASSLVGLGGNEQFF.

V and J are TRBV4-3 and TRBJ1-5, with D tentatively TRBD1 (5 bases). The CDR3 is made up of 15 amino acids. V lost 0 bases to trimming and J lost 7 bases, with 13 bases between them. Germline assignment: CDR1 LGHNA and CDR2 YSLEER. CDR3 nucleotides: TGCGCCAGCAGCCAAGATGGGGGTCTTGGCCAGCCCCAGCATTTT. Its translation is CASSQDGGLGQPQHF.

The sample holds a few counts of this clonotype. CDR3 DNA: TGTGCCAGCAGTTACGGGGGGGCCGATGGCTACACCTTC. This translates into CASSYGGADGYTF. The chain recombines TRBV6-5 with TRBJ1-2, with a possible D match to TRBD1 (6 bases). CDR1 is MNHEY, CDR2 SVGAGI, per germline. Trimming stripped 2 bases from V and 6 bases from J, with 10 bases between. CDR3 length: 13 amino acids.

The J gene is TRBJ2-3, the V gene TRBV12-3 or TRBV12-4, with 9 bases lining up with TRBD1. This CDR3 is 15 amino acids long. V dropped 7 bases and J dropped 1; count of bases not matched to a gene: 6. CDR3 protein: CASTRTGAGTDTQYF. DNA for the CDR3: TGTGCCAGCACCCGGACAGGGGCGGGCACAGATACGCAGTATTTT.

The CDR3 nucleotides are TGTGCCAGCAGTTACCTCGGCGCCGGTTACTACGAGCAGTACTTC. As protein: CASSYLGAGYYEQYF. The chain combines TRBV6-2 or TRBV6-3 with TRBJ2-7; D gene uncertain. Per the germline V gene, CDR1 is MNHEY and CDR2 is SVGEGT. This CDR3 region has 15 residues. Trimming stripped 2 bases from V and 3 bases from J, with 14 bases between.

This chain links TRBV3-1 with TRBJ2-7; 8 nucleotides align to TRBD2. The CDR3 is made up of 16 amino acids. The V gene end was trimmed by 1 base and the J gene end by 5 bases; junction bases not matched to a gene: 10. The V gene's germline CDR1 is LGHDT and CDR2 YNNKEL (reference sequence). The CDR3 region is CASSQAEAGGINEQYF. In DNA, the CDR3 is TGTGCCAGCAGCCAAGCGGAGGCGGGAGGAATTAACGAGCAGTACTTC.

This chain connects TRBV2 to TRBJ2-5, with a weak D call TRBD1 (6 bases). With 4 bases removed from V and 0 bases from J, the gap between germline ends came to 12 bases. This CDR3 spans 15 amino acids. Germline-derived CDR1 and CDR2 are SNHLY and FYNNEI. CDR3 sequence (DNA): TGTGCCAGCAGTGTTGGACAGACTTACCAAGAGACCCAGTACTTC. As protein: CASSVGQTYQETQYF.

The chain combines TRBV5-6 with TRBJ1-2; D possibly corresponds to TRBD1 (5 bases). V lost 3 bases and J 8 bases, leaving 11 bases between the germline ends. The CDR3 totals 12 residues. Per the germline V gene, CDR1 is SGHDT and CDR2 is YYEEEE. Written as DNA, the CDR3 is TGTGCCAGCAGCTCGGGGCGCCGGGGCTACACCTTC. Residues: CASSSGRRGYTF. Based on the CDR3 plus reference TRBV5-6 and TRBJ1-2, the full variable domain is DAGVTQSPTHLIKTRGQQVTLRCSPKSGHDTVSWYQQALGQGPQFIFQYYEEEERQRGNFPDRFSGHQFPNYSSELNVNALLLGDSALYLCASSSGRRGYTFGSGTRLTVV.

The CDR3: CASSQDRDRGYEQYF. The CDR3 nucleotides read TGCGCCAGCAGCCAAGATCGGGACAGGGGCTACGAGCAGTACTTC. The gene calls are TRBV4-3 and TRBJ2-7; TRBD1 agrees at 10 bases. In germline, CDR1 is LGHNA, CDR2 YSLEER. The CDR3 covers 15 residues. With V trimmed by 0 bases and J by 3 bases, 2 bases remained unmatched.

The chain employs TRBV19 and TRBJ2-1, with 11 bases matching TRBD2. V gave up 6 bases and J gave up 5 bases; unmatched junction bases: 6. The CDR3 sequence is 15 residues long. Per the germline V gene, CDR1 is LNHDA and CDR2 is SQIVND (reference sequence). This CDR3 is CASSGTSGHDNEQFF. CDR3 in DNA: TGTGCCAGTAGCGGGACTAGCGGCCATGACAATGAGCAGTTCTTC.

The chain couples TRBV6-2 or TRBV6-3 to TRBJ2-7; 7 bases are a match to TRBD1. This CDR3 is 13 amino acids long. In germline, CDR1 is MNHEY, CDR2 SVGEGT. V was pared by 6 bases and J by 7 bases, with 9 bases of the junction left unmatched. The CDR3 DNA follows: TGTGCCAGCAGACGACAGGGTTTCATAGAGCAGTACTTC. It yields the protein CASRRQGFIEQYF.

The chain combines TRBV10-1 with TRBJ2-7; 9 positions match TRBD2. Germline V gene sequence: CDR1 WNHNN, CDR2 SYGVQD (reference sequence). The trim removed 3 bases at V and 6 bases at J, leaving 9 bases unmatched. The CDR3 is 15 amino acids. The chain's CDR3 is CASSEWGLATREQYF. The CDR3 coding sequence is TGCGCCAGCAGTGAATGGGGACTAGCAACCCGCGAGCAGTACTTC.

The chain couples TRBV18 to TRBJ2-7; D gene ambiguous. V dropped 2 bases and J dropped 7 bases, with 18 bases sitting between them. The CDR3 totals 15 residues. Germline V gene sequence: CDR1 KGHSH, CDR2 LQKENI. The DNA for the CDR3 is TGTGCCAGCTCACCAAGGGCACCACCTCGAGAGGAGCAGTACTTC. Amino acid sequence: CASSPRAPPREEQYF.

The chain has TRBV24-1 and TRBJ2-1; tentatively, D is TRBD2 (7 bases). Deletions cut 6 bases from V and 4 bases from J, with 18 bases between. CDR1 KGHDR and CDR2 SFDVKD come from the germline V gene. The CDR3 sequence is 16 residues long. The CDR3 bases are TGTGCCACCAGTCCGGCGGCGGGGGCGTCTTACAATGAGCAGTTCTTC. Protein product: CATSPAAGASYNEQFF.

This clonotype was seen only a few times. The rearrangement uses TRBV25-1 and TRBJ1-5; no clear D. V shed 3 bases and J shed 1 base, with 1 base lying between them. Germline loops: CDR1 MGHDK, CDR2 SYGVNS. This CDR3 region has 12 residues. CDR3 nucleotides: TGTGCCAGCAGTGACAGCAATCAGCCCCAGCATTTT. Amino acids: CASSDSNQPQHF. The whole variable domain, filled in from reference TRBV25-1 and TRBJ1-5, reads EADIYQTPRYLVIGTGKKITLECSQTMGHDKMYWYQQDPGMELHLIHYSYGVNSTEKGDLSSESTVSRIRTEHFPLTLESARPSHTSQYLCASSDSNQPQHFGDGTRLSIL.

The chain has TRBV29-1 and TRBJ2-7; TRBD2 might be the D (6 bases). CDR1 SQVTM and CDR2 ANQGSEA come from the germline V gene. The CDR3 is 12 residues long. V was cut by 6 bases and J by 3 bases, with 12 bases left in between. The CDR3 nucleotides read TGCAGCGTCCGGCGGGGATACTACGAGCAGTACTTC. It encodes CSVRRGYYEQYF.

The V and J genes are TRBV11-2 and TRBJ2-1; D is uncertain. Germline V lookup: CDR1 SGHAT, CDR2 FQNNGV. The CDR3 is 15 residues long. Trimming removed 1 base from V and 8 bases from J, with 15 bases in between. CDR3 bases: TGTGCCAGCAGCTTAGGTGTAAGCCCTCTGCATGAGCAGTTCTTC. This encodes CASSLGVSPLHEQFF. The entire variable domain, with the rest obtained from reference TRBV11-2 and TRBJ2-1, is as follows: EAGVAQSPRYKIIEKRQSVAFWCNPISGHATLYWYQQILGQGPKLLIQFQNNGVVDDSQLPKDRFSAERLKGVDSTLKIQPAKLEDSAVYLCASSLGVSPLHEQFFGPGTRLTVL.

The chain uses TRBV29-1 and TRBJ2-1; 9 positions agree with TRBD1. Losses at the gene ends were 7 bases for V and 1 base for J; bases not matched to a gene: 5. This CDR3 is built from 14 residues. Germline assignment: CDR1 SQVTM and CDR2 ANQGSEA. The CDR3 DNA is TGCAGCGCGTCCGGGACAGGGTCCTACAATGAGCAGTTCTTC. This encodes CSASGTGSYNEQFF.

The genes are TRBV4-1 and TRBJ2-2; D is possibly TRBD1 or TRBD2 (5 bases each). V lost 0 bases and J 15 bases, leaving 17 bases between the germline ends. The CDR3 totals 14 residues. The V gene's germline CDR1 is MGHRA and CDR2 YSYEKL. Here the CDR3 reads CASSQDQVGLGVFF. CDR3 in DNA: TGCGCCAGCAGCCAAGATCAAGTAGGGCTGGGGGTGTTTTTT.

This chain connects TRBV19 to TRBJ2-1; either TRBD1 or TRBD2 may fit D (5 bases each). The germline V gene has CDR1 LNHDA and CDR2 SQIVND (reference sequence). The ends were cut back, 8 bases at V and 4 bases at J, with 12 bases in the middle. This CDR3 is built from 13 residues. The CDR3 is CASGDGPYNEQFF. The CDR3, as DNA: TGTGCCAGTGGGGACGGGCCATACAATGAGCAGTTCTTC.

The chain employs TRBV7-2 and TRBJ2-7; possible D gene TRBD2, 6 bases. This CDR3 has 12 residues. With 4 bases removed from V and 7 bases from J, the gap between germline ends came to 11 bases. CDR1 SGHTA and CDR2 FQGNSA come from the germline V gene. The CDR3 DNA reads TGTGCCAGCAGCTCCGGTAGCGGAGAGCAGTACTTC. Residues: CASSSGSGEQYF. The variable domain in full, completed from reference TRBV7-2 and TRBJ2-7, reads GAGVSQSPSNKVTEKGKDVELRCDPISGHTALYWYRQSLGQGLEFLIYFQGNSAPDKSGLPSDRFSAERTGGSVSTLTIQRTQQEDSAVYLCASSSGSGEQYFGPGTRLTVT.